This entry describes one T cell receptor beta chain. Its target is not known. The CDR3 is 17 amino acids. Per germline, CDR1 SGHTA and CDR2 FQGNSA. V was clipped by 5 bases and J by 7 bases; unmatched bases: 9. The assay was immunoSEQ multiplex PCR, and TCRdb's table has in-frame clones only and misses some. This sample has some 70,000 clones, with approximately 86% found just once. This entry comes from a study of OX40 agonist ivuxolimab in advanced cancers. Whole-study context: A male proportion of 82.7% was recorded, with mean age approximately 60 years and range about 23 to 90.

Overall study results and limits: CD4+ and CD8+ T cells in blood underwent clonal expansion by week 6 at 0.1 to 3.0 mg/kg. Relative to CD4+, CD8+ T cells held more expanded clones on average.

The specimen comprised CD4+ or CD8+ T cells sorted from blood, sampled in a trial of the OX40 agonist ivuxolimab. The origin of this receptor is an adult with an advanced solid tumor such as melanoma, head and neck, liver or kidney cancer. V usage is TRBV7-2 and J usage is TRBJ2-1; 15 bases align to TRBD2. CDR3 coding DNA: TGTGCCAGCAGCCCAGGACTAGCGGGAGGGCCGAGGAATGAGCAGTTCTTC. Translated: CASSPGLAGGPRNEQFF.